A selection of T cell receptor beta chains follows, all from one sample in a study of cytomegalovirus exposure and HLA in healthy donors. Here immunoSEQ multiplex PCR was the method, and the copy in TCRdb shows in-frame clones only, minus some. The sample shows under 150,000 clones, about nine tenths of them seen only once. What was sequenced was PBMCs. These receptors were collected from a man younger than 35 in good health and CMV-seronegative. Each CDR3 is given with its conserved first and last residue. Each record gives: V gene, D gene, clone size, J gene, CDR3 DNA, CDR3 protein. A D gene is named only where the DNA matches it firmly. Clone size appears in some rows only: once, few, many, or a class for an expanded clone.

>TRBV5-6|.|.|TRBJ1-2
TGTGCCAGCAGCTTGCAGGGAGGTCTTTCGGCCTATGGCTACACCTTC
CASSLQGGLSAYGYTF
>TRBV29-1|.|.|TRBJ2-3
TGCAGCGTTGAAAGGGGAATGGATACGCAGTATTTT
CSVERGMDTQYF
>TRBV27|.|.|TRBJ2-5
TGTGCCAGCAGTTTGATAGCGGCCCCTCGGGAGACCCAGTACTTC
CASSLIAAPRETQYF
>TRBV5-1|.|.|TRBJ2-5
TGCGCCAGCAGCTTGCCAGGGGAAGAGACCCAGTACTTC
CASSLPGEETQYF
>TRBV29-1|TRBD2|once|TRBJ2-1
TGCAGCGTTTATATAGCGGGAGATGAGCAGTTCTTC
CSVYIAGDEQFF
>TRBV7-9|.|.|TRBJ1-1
TGTGCCAGCAGCTTAGCGGGGCTGAACACTGAAGCTTTCTTT
CASSLAGLNTEAFF
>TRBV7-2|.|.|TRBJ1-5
TGTGCCAGCACTACGGACAGAAATAGCAATCAGCCCCAGCATTTT
CASTTDRNSNQPQHF
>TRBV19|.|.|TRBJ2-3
TGTGCCACTGCCGGGCAGGGAACGACAGATACGCAGTATTTT
CATAGQGTTDTQYF
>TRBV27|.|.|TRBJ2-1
TGTGCGAGCCAGAACAGGCATTACAATGAGCAGTTCTTC
CASQNRHYNEQFF
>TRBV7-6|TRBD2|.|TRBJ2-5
TGTGCCACCCGACTAGCGGGGGGCAGATCCCAAGAGACCCAGTACTTC
CATRLAGGRSQETQYF
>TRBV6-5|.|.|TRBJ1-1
TGTGCCACCAGTTCCCGTGGCCAGGGCCCGAACACTGAAGCTTTCTTT
CATSSRGQGPNTEAFF
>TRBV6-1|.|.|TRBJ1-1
TGTGCCAGCAGTGAATACAGGGCCGGGGACACTGAAGCTTTCTTT
CASSEYRAGDTEAFF
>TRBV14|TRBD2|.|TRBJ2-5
TGTGCCAGCAGCCAAGGAGGGCTAGCGGAGTTTGGGACCCAGTACTTC
CASSQGGLAEFGTQYF
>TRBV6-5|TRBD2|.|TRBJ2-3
TGTGCCAGCAGTGCGGTAGCGGGAGACGCAGATACGCAGTATTTT
CASSAVAGDADTQYF
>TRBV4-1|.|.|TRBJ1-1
TGCGCCAGCAGCCAAGATCGGGGTGTTTTCTTT
CASSQDRGVFF
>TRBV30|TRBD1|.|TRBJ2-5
TGTGCCTGGACCCCGGACAGGGGGCTAGTTGAGACCCAGTACTTC
CAWTPDRGLVETQYF
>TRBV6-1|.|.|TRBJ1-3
TGTGCCAGCGAACTTGGAAACACCATATATTTT
CASELGNTIYF
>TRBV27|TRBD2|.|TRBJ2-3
TGTGCCAGCAGGGAGGGACTAGCGGGGGTCTTCACAGATACGCAGTATTTT
CASREGLAGVFTDTQYF
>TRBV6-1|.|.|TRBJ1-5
TGTGCCAGCCTGGACAGCTATAGCAATCAGCCCCAGCATTTT
CASLDSYSNQPQHF
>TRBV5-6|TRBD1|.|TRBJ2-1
TGTGCCAGCAGCCCTACCGGGACAGGGACCCATGAGCAGTTCTTC
CASSPTGTGTHEQFF
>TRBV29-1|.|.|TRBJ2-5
TGCAGCGTTGATTTAGTACAGGGTCTGTTAGGGGAGACCCAGTACTTC
CSVDLVQGLLGETQYF
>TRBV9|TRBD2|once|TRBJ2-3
TGTGCCAGCAGCCCTCCCGGACTAGCGGGGGGGCCAGATACGCAGTATTTT
CASSPPGLAGGPDTQYF
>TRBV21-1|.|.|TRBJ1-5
TGTGCCAGCTCCGTGCCGGGACAGGGGATTCAGCCCCAGCATTTT
CASSVPGQGIQPQHF
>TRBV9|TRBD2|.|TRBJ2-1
TGTGCCAGCAGCGTAAATTCGGCGGGAGGGGAGAATGAGCAGTTCTTC
CASSVNSAGGENEQFF
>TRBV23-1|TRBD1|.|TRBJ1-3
TGCGCCAGCTGGGGACAGGGGCCTGGAAACACCATATATTTT
CASWGQGPGNTIYF
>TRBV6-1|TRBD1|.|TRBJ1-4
TGTGCCAGCAGTGACCGGGACAGGAAAAATGAAAAACTGTTTTTT
CASSDRDRKNEKLFF
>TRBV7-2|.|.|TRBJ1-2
TGTGCCAGCAGCTCCCATGGACAGCGGACCTATGGCTACACCTTC
CASSSHGQRTYGYTF
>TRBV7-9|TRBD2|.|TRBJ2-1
TGTGCCAGCAGCCCTGGGACTAGTCTCTACAATGAGCAGTTCTTC
CASSPGTSLYNEQFF
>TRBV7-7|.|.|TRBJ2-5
TGTGCCAGCAGCTCCACAGTCGCCCGTCAAGAGACCCAGTACTTC
CASSSTVARQETQYF
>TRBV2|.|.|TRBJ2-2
TGTGCCAGCATTGGGCGATTTAGGTTTGACACCGGGGAGCTGTTTTTT
CASIGRFRFDTGELFF
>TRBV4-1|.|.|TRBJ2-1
TGCGCCAGCAGCCACCGATCTAGTGGCTCCTACAATGAGCAGTTCTTC
CASSHRSSGSYNEQFF
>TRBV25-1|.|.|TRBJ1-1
TGTGCCAGCAGTGAACTTCGGGTTGGTGAAGCTTTCTTT
CASSELRVGEAFF
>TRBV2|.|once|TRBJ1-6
TGTGCCAGCAGTCGGAACAGAGGGAACCGCTCCTATAATTCACCCCTCCACTTT
CASSRNRGNRSYNSPLHF
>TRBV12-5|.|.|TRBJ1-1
TGTGCTAGTGGTTTGGAGGTAGGGGGCACTGAAGCTTTCTTT
CASGLEVGGTEAFF